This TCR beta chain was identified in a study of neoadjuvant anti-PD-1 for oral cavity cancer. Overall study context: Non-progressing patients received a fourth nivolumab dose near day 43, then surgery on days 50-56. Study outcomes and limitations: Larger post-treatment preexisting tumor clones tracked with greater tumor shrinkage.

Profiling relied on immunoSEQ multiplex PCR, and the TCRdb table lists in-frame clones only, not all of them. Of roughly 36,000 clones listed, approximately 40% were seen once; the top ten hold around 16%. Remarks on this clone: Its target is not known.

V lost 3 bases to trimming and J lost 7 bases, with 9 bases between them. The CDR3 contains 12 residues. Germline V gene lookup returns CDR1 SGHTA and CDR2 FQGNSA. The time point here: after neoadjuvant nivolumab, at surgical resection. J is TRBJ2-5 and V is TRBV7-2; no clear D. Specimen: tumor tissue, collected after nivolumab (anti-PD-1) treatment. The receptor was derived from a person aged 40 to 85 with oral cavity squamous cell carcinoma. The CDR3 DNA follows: TGTGCCAGCAGCTTGAGGATGGGGACCCAGTACTTC. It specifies CASSLRMGTQYF.